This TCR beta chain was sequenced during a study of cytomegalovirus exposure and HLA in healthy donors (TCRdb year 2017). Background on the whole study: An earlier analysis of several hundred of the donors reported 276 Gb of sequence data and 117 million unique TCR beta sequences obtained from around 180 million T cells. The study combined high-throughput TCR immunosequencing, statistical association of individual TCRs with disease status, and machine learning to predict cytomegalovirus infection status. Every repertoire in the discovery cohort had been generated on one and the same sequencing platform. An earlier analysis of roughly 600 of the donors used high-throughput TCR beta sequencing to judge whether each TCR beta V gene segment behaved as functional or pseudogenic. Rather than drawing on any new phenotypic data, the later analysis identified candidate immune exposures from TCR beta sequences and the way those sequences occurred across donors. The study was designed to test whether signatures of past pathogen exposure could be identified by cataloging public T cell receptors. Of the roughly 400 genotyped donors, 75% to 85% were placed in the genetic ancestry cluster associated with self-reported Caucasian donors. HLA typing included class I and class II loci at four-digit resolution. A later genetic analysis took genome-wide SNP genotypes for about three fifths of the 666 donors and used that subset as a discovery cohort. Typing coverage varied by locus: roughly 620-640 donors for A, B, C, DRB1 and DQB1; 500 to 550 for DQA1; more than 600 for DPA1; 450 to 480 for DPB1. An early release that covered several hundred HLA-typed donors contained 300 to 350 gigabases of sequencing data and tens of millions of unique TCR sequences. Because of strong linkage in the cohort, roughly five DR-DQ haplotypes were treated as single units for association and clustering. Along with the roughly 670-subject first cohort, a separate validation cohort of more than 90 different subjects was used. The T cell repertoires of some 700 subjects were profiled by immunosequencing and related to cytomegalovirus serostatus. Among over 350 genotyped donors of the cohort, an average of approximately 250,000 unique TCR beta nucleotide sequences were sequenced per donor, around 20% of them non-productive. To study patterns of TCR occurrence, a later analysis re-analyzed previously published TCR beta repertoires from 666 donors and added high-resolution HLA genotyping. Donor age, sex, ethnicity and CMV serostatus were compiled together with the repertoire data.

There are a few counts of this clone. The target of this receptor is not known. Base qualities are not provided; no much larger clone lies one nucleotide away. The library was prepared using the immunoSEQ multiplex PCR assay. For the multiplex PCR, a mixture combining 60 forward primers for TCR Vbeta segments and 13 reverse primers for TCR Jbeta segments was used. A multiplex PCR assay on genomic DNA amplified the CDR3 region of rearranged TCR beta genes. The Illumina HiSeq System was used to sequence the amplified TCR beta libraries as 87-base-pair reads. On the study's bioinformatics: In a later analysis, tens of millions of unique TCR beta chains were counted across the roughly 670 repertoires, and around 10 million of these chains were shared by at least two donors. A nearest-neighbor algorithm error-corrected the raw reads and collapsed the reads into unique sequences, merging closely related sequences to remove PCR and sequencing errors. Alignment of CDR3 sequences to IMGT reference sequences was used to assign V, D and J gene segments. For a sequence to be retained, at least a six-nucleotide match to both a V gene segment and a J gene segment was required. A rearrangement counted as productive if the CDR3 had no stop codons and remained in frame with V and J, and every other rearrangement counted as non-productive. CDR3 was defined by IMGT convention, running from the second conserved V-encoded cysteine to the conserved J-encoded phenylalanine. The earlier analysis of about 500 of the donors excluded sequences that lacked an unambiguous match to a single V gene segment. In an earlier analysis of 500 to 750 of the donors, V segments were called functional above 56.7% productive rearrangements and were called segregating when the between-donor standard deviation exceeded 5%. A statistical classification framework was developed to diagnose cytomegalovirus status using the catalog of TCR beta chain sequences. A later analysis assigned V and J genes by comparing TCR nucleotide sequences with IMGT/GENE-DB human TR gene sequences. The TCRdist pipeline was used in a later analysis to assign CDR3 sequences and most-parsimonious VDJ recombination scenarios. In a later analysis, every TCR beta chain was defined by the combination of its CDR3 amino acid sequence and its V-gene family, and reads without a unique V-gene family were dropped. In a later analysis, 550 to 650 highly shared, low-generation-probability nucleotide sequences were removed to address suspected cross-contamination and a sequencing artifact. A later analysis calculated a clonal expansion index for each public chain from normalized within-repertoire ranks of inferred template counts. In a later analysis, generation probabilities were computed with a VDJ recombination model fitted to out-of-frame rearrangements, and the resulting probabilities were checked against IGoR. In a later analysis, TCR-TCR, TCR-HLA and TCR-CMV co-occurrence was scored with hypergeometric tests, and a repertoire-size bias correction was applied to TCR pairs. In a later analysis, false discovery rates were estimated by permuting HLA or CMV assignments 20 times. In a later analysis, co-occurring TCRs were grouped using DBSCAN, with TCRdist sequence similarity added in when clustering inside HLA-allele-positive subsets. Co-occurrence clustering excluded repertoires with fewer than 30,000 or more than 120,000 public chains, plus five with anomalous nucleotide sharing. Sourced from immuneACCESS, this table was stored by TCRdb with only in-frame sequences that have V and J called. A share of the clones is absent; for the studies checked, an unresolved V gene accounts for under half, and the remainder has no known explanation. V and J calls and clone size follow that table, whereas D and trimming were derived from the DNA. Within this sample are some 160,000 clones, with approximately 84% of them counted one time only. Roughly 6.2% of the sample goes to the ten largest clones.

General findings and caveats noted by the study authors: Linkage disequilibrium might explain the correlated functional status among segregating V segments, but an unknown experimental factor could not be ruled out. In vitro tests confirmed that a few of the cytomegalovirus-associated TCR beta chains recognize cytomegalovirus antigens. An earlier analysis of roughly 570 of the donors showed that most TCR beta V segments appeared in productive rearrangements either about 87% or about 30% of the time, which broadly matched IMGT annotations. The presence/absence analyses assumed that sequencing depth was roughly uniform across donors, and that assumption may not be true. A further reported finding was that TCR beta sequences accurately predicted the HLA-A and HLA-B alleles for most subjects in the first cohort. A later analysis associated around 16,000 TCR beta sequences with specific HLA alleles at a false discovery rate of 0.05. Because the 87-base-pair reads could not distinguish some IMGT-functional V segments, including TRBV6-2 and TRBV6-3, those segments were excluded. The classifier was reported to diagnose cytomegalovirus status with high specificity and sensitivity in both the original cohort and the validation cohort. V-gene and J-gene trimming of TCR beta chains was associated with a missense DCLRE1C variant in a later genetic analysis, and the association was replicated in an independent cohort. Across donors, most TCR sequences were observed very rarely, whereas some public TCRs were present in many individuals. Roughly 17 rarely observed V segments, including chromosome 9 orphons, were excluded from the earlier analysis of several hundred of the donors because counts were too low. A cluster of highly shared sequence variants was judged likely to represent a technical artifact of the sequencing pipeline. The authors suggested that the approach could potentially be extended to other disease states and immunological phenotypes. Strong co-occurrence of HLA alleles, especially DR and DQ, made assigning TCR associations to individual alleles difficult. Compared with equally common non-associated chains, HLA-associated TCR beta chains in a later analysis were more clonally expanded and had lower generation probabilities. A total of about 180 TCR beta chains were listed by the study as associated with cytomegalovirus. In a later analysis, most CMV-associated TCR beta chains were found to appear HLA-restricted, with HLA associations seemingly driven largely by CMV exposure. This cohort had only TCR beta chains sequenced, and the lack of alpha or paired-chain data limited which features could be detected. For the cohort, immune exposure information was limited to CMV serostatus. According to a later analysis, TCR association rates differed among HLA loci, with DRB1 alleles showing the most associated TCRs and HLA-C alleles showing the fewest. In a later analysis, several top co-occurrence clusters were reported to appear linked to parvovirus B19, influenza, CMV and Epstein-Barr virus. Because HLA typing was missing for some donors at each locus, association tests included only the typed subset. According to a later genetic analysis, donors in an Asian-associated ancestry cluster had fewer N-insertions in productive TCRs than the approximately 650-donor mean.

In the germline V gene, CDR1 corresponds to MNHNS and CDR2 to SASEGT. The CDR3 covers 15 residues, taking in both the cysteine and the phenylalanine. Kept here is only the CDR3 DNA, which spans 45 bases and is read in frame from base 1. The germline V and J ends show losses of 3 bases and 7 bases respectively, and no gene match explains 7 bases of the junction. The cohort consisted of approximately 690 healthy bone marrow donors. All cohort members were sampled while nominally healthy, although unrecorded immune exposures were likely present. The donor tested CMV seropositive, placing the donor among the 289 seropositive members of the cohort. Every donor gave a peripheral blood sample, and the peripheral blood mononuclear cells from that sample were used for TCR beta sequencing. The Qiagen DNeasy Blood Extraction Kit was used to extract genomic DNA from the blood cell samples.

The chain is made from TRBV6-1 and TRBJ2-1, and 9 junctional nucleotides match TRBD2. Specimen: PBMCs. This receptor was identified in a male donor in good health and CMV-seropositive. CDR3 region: CASSEWVLAGNEQFF. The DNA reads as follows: TGTGCCAGCAGTGAGTGGGTCCTAGCGGGGAATGAGCAGTTCTTC.